Listed below are T cell receptor beta chains from one sample, sequenced in a study of beta chain features in type 1 diabetes. TCRdb's copy holds only in-frame clones and misses some; the assay was immunoSEQ multiplex PCR. The data contain 400,000 to 600,000 clones, over 25% of them singletons. The sequenced material came from naive CD4+ T cells from blood. The receptors here all came from a man aged 18 to 35 in good health. CDR3s leave out the opening cysteine and the closing phenylalanine or tryptophan. Size tells how often a clone was seen (once, few, many) or the class of an expanded clone, and some rows leave it out.

CDR3aa: ASSLFSGGHNEQF; abundance: NA; v_gene: TRBV5-1
CDR3aa: ASDREGTQY; abundance: NA; v_gene: TRBV2
CDR3aa: ASSLLGAPEAF; abundance: few; v_gene: TRBV27
CDR3aa: ASSVQANTEAF; abundance: NA; v_gene: TRBV6-4
CDR3aa: ASSFPAGGGNEQF; abundance: NA; v_gene: TRBV28
CDR3aa: ASSVQLFQETQY; abundance: NA; v_gene: TRBV7-7
CDR3aa: ASSLGPTSYNEQF; abundance: NA; v_gene: TRBV5-1
CDR3aa: ASSAGTSGYEQY; abundance: NA; v_gene: TRBV9
CDR3aa: ASSIWTSGSSYEQY; abundance: once; v_gene: TRBV7-9
CDR3aa: SVGGRAWETQY; abundance: NA; v_gene: TRBV29-1
CDR3aa: ASSFTSGPYNEQF; abundance: NA; v_gene: TRBV11-3
CDR3aa: AITATADYGYT; abundance: NA; v_gene: TRBV10-3
CDR3aa: ASSLAKITSGRARPIGEQY; abundance: few; v_gene: TRBV7-2
CDR3aa: ATYGSYEQY; abundance: few; v_gene: TRBV6-6
CDR3aa: ASSPQAEYNEQF; abundance: few; v_gene: TRBV5-1
CDR3aa: ASSQGGTSYNEQF; abundance: few; v_gene: TRBV4-1
CDR3aa: AWGQGRVEAF; abundance: few; v_gene: TRBV30
CDR3aa: ASSEIGAGYNEQF; abundance: NA; v_gene: TRBV25-1
CDR3aa: ASSLGQGLLNNEQF; abundance: NA; v_gene: TRBV7-9
CDR3aa: ASSLSVEKLF; abundance: few; v_gene: TRBV7-2
CDR3aa: ASSLRTEWEKLF; abundance: few; v_gene: TRBV7-9
CDR3aa: ASSVLPGSDGELF; abundance: few; v_gene: TRBV9
CDR3aa: ASSDRRWTSGAHEQF; abundance: once; v_gene: TRBV9
CDR3aa: ASSQEYGGRVSYEQY; abundance: NA; v_gene: TRBV4-2
CDR3aa: ASSKGGNQPQH; abundance: once; v_gene: TRBV6-5
CDR3aa: SGRTGSSGNTIY; abundance: NA; v_gene: TRBV29-1
CDR3aa: ASSVNLNTEAF; abundance: NA; v_gene: TRBV19
CDR3aa: ASSSTSGRYNEQF; abundance: NA; v_gene: TRBV5-1
CDR3aa: AEGQGNDEQY; abundance: few; v_gene: TRBV23-1
CDR3aa: ASSAGLAGERNIQY; abundance: few; v_gene: TRBV13
CDR3aa: ASSLRTGANQPQH; abundance: few; v_gene: TRBV7-2
CDR3aa: AWIRVGLNTEAF; abundance: few; v_gene: TRBV30
CDR3aa: ASSSTGLGREETQY; abundance: few; v_gene: TRBV27
CDR3aa: ASSSVFTTDTQY; abundance: few; v_gene: TRBV5-4
CDR3aa: ASSLNYEQY; abundance: NA; v_gene: TRBV4-2
CDR3aa: ASSVQREYEAF; abundance: once; v_gene: TRBV7-3
CDR3aa: SVKGAGANVLT; abundance: NA; v_gene: TRBV29-1
CDR3aa: ASSSEAGVYNQAQY; abundance: few; v_gene: TRBV28
CDR3aa: ASSFPGNEQF; abundance: NA; v_gene: TRBV5-1
CDR3aa: ASSLAGTHEQF; abundance: few; v_gene: TRBV11-2
CDR3aa: ASLDGSSYEQY; abundance: NA; v_gene: TRBV18
CDR3aa: ASSVGTTDTQY; abundance: NA; v_gene: TRBV9
CDR3aa: SVAGLTSTDTQY; abundance: few; v_gene: TRBV29-1
CDR3aa: ASSPRAGRETQY; abundance: few; v_gene: TRBV7-7
CDR3aa: ASSLVRGYEQF; abundance: few; v_gene: TRBV7-8
CDR3aa: ASSQVSGRGAGANVLT; abundance: few; v_gene: TRBV4-2
CDR3aa: ASSETPDSYEQY; abundance: NA; v_gene: TRBV5-1
CDR3aa: SVGQGQETQY; abundance: few; v_gene: TRBV29-1
CDR3aa: ASSVVQGGEQY; abundance: NA; v_gene: TRBV9
CDR3aa: SAGALTEAF; abundance: few; v_gene: TRBV20-1
CDR3aa: ASSPTSGSYEQY; abundance: few; v_gene: TRBV14
CDR3aa: ASSSRGFRGLQETQY; abundance: NA; v_gene: TRBV28
CDR3aa: ASSPSPQETQY; abundance: NA; v_gene: TRBV7-3
CDR3aa: ASSPRGRGEQY; abundance: NA; v_gene: TRBV13
CDR3aa: ASSPGTIHANTGELF; abundance: NA; v_gene: TRBV4-2
CDR3aa: ASSLGRAYYEQY; abundance: NA; v_gene: TRBV4-3
CDR3aa: ASSEGSSYEQY; abundance: NA; v_gene: TRBV5-1